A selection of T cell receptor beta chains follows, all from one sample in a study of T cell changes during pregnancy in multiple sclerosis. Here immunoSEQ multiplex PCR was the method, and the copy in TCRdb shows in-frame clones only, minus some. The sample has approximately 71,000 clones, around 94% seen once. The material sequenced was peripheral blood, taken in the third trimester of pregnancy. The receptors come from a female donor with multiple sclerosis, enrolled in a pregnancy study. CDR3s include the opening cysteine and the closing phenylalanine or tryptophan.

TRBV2,CASNAQGSNIQYF
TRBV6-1,CASSEARDRRYSNQPQHF
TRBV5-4,CASRSSGLPYNEQFF
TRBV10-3,CAISGLGQGNSPLHF
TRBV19,CASNFAGGHTEAFF
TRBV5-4,CASSLEVAGHNEQFF
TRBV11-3,CASSFDTDEQFF
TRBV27,CASRRIQGINYGYTF
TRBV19,CASSMGQGPQETQYF
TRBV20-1,CSAREQGAQHF
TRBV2,CASREGNQPQHF
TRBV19,CASSQEGQRNQPQHF
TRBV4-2,CASSQASGRGTGQFF
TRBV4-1,CASSQVVGQGPFYGYTF
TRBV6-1,CASSEDWANTIYF
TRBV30,CAWNWAPNEKLFF
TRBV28,CASSPRIAGGPGEQFF
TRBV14,CASSQGLAGGWEQFF
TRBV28,CASIKSGFRSYEQYF
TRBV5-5,CASSPRGPSDTQYF
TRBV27,CASSLRDGSDTQYF
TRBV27,CASSLKGRGAYTEAFF
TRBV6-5,CASIPGGTGNTIYF
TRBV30,CAWSVTGKGGYTF
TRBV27,CASIQPGLAHEGGTDTQYF
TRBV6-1,CASKEGGNTEAFF
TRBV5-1,CASSNEGLAGPAQYF
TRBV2,CASRPGTTLRHEQYF
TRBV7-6,CASSLIDRPESYNEQFF
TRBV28,CASSLPLTGARTDTQYF
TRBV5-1,CASSSGLAGALEQYF
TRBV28,CASSGEMNTEAFF
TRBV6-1,CASSARRDSLGKLFF
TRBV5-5,CASPLSSGRADTQYF
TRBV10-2,CVSSGKRTSGKTDTQYF
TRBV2,CASSETMGGQPQHF
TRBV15,CATSRAQNTEAFF
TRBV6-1,CASSGGQNNSPLHF
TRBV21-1,CASSKEGASWKTSGRVSCTDTQYF
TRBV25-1,CASSPQGWDEKLFF
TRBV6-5,CASSSGLAGIDEQFF